A single sample gave rise to the 20 T cell receptor beta chains below, sequenced in a study of blood T cell repertoires in COVID-19. The protocol was immunoSEQ multiplex PCR, while the TCRdb copy is restricted to in-frame clones and leaves out a portion. The sample has under 250,000 clones, 75% to 85% seen once; the top ten hold approximately 4.3%. Sequencing was carried out using PBMCs or T cells enriched from blood (not recorded which). The receptors come from a man younger than 45 with acute COVID-19.

The V gene is TRBV12-3 or TRBV12-4, the J gene TRBJ1-4, with 8 nucleotides matching TRBD1. V lost 4 bases, J lost 7 bases, and 2 bases stayed unmatched. The CDR3 is 13 residues long. Here the CDR3 reads CASSSDRVEKLFF. The DNA of the CDR3 is TGTGCCAGCAGTTCGGACAGGGTTGAAAAACTGTTTTTT.

The chain links TRBV7-6 to TRBJ2-7; possible D gene TRBD2, 5 bases. CDR3 length equals 15 residues. Germline CDR1 reads SGHVS; CDR2 reads FNYEAQ. V was clipped by 5 bases and J by 0 bases, with 14 bases between them. The CDR3 region has the DNA TGTGCCAGCAGCGCTGGACGGGGAAGCTCCTACGAGCAGTACTTC. Its translation is CASSAGRGSSYEQYF.

Only a few counts were recorded for this clone. The chain is built from TRBV3-1 (or the pseudogene TRBV3-2) and TRBJ2-1; TRBD2 matches at 7 bases. Germline V CDR1 and CDR2: LGHDT, YNNKEL (reference sequence). CDR3 length: 16 residues. The trim removed 5 bases at V and 4 bases at J, leaving 11 bases unmatched. CDR3 residues: CASSVVGAGDYNEQFF. CDR3 bases: TGTGCCAGCAGCGTGGTCGGGGCGGGAGATTACAATGAGCAGTTCTTC.

V gene TRBV5-6 combines with J gene TRBJ2-3, with 10 bases matching TRBD2. CDR3 length equals 16 residues. Germline lookup yields CDR1 SGHDT and CDR2 YYEEEE. V shed 2 bases and J 3 bases; nucleotides not matched to a gene: 6. The CDR3 protein is CASSFAASGRTDTQYF. In DNA form, the CDR3 reads TGTGCCAGCAGCTTCGCGGCTAGCGGGAGAACAGATACGCAGTATTTT. The full variable domain, rest sourced from reference TRBV5-6 and TRBJ2-3, is DAGVTQSPTHLIKTRGQQVTLRCSPKSGHDTVSWYQQALGQGPQFIFQYYEEEERQRGNFPDRFSGHQFPNYSSELNVNALLLGDSALYLCASSFAASGRTDTQYFGPGTRLTVL.

This sequence joins TRBV4-1 and TRBJ2-1; D uncertain. The V end lost 2 bases, the J end lost 4 bases, and 12 bases lay between the germline ends. The CDR3 length is 15 residues. In germline, CDR1 is MGHRA, CDR2 YSYEKL. The CDR3 sequence: CASSQSTGEYNEQFF. CDR3 coding DNA: TGCGCCAGCAGCCAATCGACTGGAGAATACAATGAGCAGTTCTTC.

The gene calls are TRBV11-2 and TRBJ1-6, with 8 nucleotides matching TRBD1. The V and J ends lost 1 base and 7 bases, in that order; junction bases with no gene match: 3. Germline lookup yields CDR1 SGHAT and CDR2 FQNNGV. CDR3 length: 15 amino acids. CDR3 residues: CASSLGDRTNSPLHF. CDR3 DNA: TGTGCCAGCAGCTTAGGGGACAGGACAAATTCACCCCTCCACTTT.

V and J are TRBV9 and TRBJ2-7; 9 bases map to TRBD1. Germline V CDR1 and CDR2: SGDLS, YYNGEE. V trimming: 0 bases; J trimming: 1 base; junction bases outside the gene matches: 5. This CDR3 spans 16 amino acids. The DNA of the CDR3 is TGTGCCAGCAGCGTAGCCGGGACAGGGCTTTCCTACGAGCAGTACTTC. Protein: CASSVAGTGLSYEQYF.

The V call is TRBV28, the J call TRBJ1-1; 8 bases fit TRBD1. CDR1 and CDR2 (germline): MDHEN, SYDVKM. The CDR3 totals 13 residues. The V segment lost 7 bases and the J segment 10 bases; nucleotides outside the gene matches: 11. CDR3 sequence (DNA): TGTGCCAGCATAGTGGGATACAGGGGGATAGCTTTCTTT. This sequence encodes CASIVGYRGIAFF.

The chain recombines TRBV14 with TRBJ1-3; TRBD1 might be the D (6 bases). The CDR3 extends over 13 amino acids. The V and J ends lost 6 bases and 2 bases respectively, with 8 bases between them. Germline V lookup: CDR1 SGHDN, CDR2 FVKESK. Written as DNA, the CDR3 is TGTGCCAGCAGGGCAGGGGCTGGAAACACCATATATTTT. Its translation: CASRAGAGNTIYF.

The DNA of the CDR3 is TGTGCCAGCCTCTCCCCATTCCAGGGTATTGGCGGGGAGCTGTTTTTT. This translates into CASLSPFQGIGGELFF. V and J are TRBV19 and TRBJ2-2; possible D gene TRBD1, 5 bases. This CDR3 is built from 16 residues. The V gene's germline CDR1 is LNHDA and CDR2 SQIVND (reference sequence). Trimming pared 9 bases from V and 7 bases from J, leaving 24 bases between.

V and J are TRBV5-6 and TRBJ2-7; D not certain. With 0 bases removed from V and 4 bases from J, the gap between germline ends came to 11 bases. CDR3 length: 14 residues. Germline-derived CDR1 and CDR2 are SGHDT and YYEEEE. CDR3 protein: CASSLGRRVYEQYF. The CDR3 nucleotides read TGTGCCAGCAGCTTGGGCCGGAGAGTGTACGAGCAGTACTTC.

The J gene is TRBJ1-6, the V gene TRBV6-5; no firm D call. The germline V and J ends were trimmed by 2 bases and 8 bases, with 13 bases remaining between them. There are 15 residues in the CDR3. CDR1 and CDR2 (germline): MNHEY, SVGAGI. The CDR3 nucleotides read TGTGCCAGCAGTTACCTTGGCGGGTGGGATTCACCCCTCCACTTT. It codes for CASSYLGGWDSPLHF.

This rearrangement joins TRBV30 to TRBJ2-7, with D hard to call. CDR3 size: 13 residues. From germline, CDR1 is GTSNPN and CDR2 SVGIG (reference sequence). Trimming removed 0 bases at V and 7 bases at J, with 13 bases between. Written as DNA, the CDR3 is TGTGCCTGGAGTGTTAGTCCTCGGGTAGAGCAGTACTTC. As protein: CAWSVSPRVEQYF.

The J gene is TRBJ2-5, the V gene TRBV7-6; D is unclear. The ends were cut back, 0 bases at V and 1 base at J, with 9 bases in the middle. The length of the CDR3 is 15 residues. Germline lookup yields CDR1 SGHVS and CDR2 FNYEAQ. The CDR3: CASSLATRFQETQYF. The CDR3 nucleotides are TGTGCCAGCAGCTTAGCGACCAGGTTCCAAGAGACCCAGTACTTC. Together with reference TRBV7-6 and TRBJ2-5, the CDR3 gives the full variable domain: GAGVSQSPRYKVTKRGQDVALRCDPISGHVSLYWYRQALGQGPEFLTYFNYEAQQDKSGLPNDRFSAERPEGSISTLTIQRTEQRDSAMYRCASSLATRFQETQYFGPGTRLLVL.

On this clone: Distinct nucleotide sequences in the sample also encode this CDR3. The rearrangement uses TRBV3-1 (or the pseudogene TRBV3-2) and TRBJ1-1; 7 bases are a match to TRBD1. The CDR3 spans 16 residues. The V gene end was trimmed by 2 bases and the J gene end by 2 bases; junction bases not matched to a gene: 8. The germline gives CDR1 LGHDT, CDR2 YNNKEL (reference sequence). The CDR3 loop reads CASSQSTGTANTEAFF. DNA of the CDR3: TGTGCCAGCAGCCAATCCACCGGGACAGCAAACACTGAAGCTTTCTTT.

This chain joins TRBV13 and TRBJ2-5; possibly TRBD2 for D (7 bases). Germline loops: CDR1 PRHDT, CDR2 FYEKMQ (reference sequence). V was trimmed by 3 bases and J by 2 bases, leaving 13 bases between them. The CDR3 length is 15 residues. This CDR3 is CASSFPGGPQETQYF. Here the CDR3 DNA reads TGTGCCAGCAGCTTCCCGGGGGGCCCACAAGAGACCCAGTACTTC.

This clone was found once. The chain links TRBV6-4 to TRBJ2-1, with TRBD1 identical over 9 bases. CDR1 and CDR2 from the germline V gene are MRHNA and SNTAGT. CDR3 size: 13 residues. The junction had 3 bases not matched to a gene; V was cut back by 3 bases and J by 9 bases. This CDR3 is CASSDTGGSEQFF. CDR3 nucleotide sequence: TGTGCCAGCAGTGATACAGGGGGCAGTGAGCAGTTCTTC.

The J gene is TRBJ1-2, the V gene TRBV2; 8 positions match TRBD1. Germline CDR1 SNHLY, CDR2 FYNNEI. J was trimmed by 4 bases and V by 7 bases; bases with no gene match: 8. The CDR3 consists of 14 residues. The CDR3 loop reads CASTRTGTGYGYTF. CDR3 bases: TGTGCCAGCACTCGGACAGGGACTGGCTATGGCTACACCTTC.

The chain couples TRBV5-6 to TRBJ2-7, with 8 positions matching TRBD1. After removal of 3 bases from V and 3 bases from J, the junction contained 5 bases not matched to a gene. The CDR3 spans 14 residues. Germline-derived CDR1 and CDR2 are SGHDT and YYEEEE. The CDR3 DNA reads as TGTGCCAGCAGCTCAGGACAGGGTTACTACGAGCAGTACTTC. It translates to CASSSGQGYYEQYF.

V gene TRBV7-6 combines with J gene TRBJ1-6; a possible D gene is TRBD1 (6 bases). There are 15 residues in the CDR3. V lost 4 bases to trimming and J lost 9 bases, with 16 bases between them. The V gene's germline CDR1 is SGHVS and CDR2 FNYEAQ. CDR3 DNA: TGTGCCAGCAGCTCCTTCAGGGGCTTGGGTTCACCCCTCCACTTT. Translated: CASSSFRGLGSPLHF.